This T cell receptor beta chain was recorded in a study of blood T cell repertoires in COVID-19. This clone has only one observation. Per germline, CDR1 SGHDN and CDR2 FVKESK. The CDR3 contains 15 residues. The V end was cut by 2 bases, the J end by 9 bases, with 17 bases between. The repertoire was sequenced with immunoSEQ multiplex PCR; TCRdb's copy has only in-frame clones and lacks some. The sample consists of roughly 150,000 clones, about 79% of them appearing once. The TCR was taken from a woman aged 45 to 65 with acute or convalescent COVID-19. Sequences were obtained from peripheral blood. This chain uses TRBV14 with TRBJ2-4; tentative D call: TRBD1 (5 bases). The CDR3 DNA reads as TGTGCCAGCAGCCAACACTTAGGGAAGGGGTCCATTCAGTACTTC. It is translated as CASSQHLGKGSIQYF.